A selection of T cell receptor beta chains follows, all from one sample in a study of T cells after yellow fever vaccination. MiXCR, applied by TCRdb to the 5' RACE reads, yields one record per CDR3 protein. The table has under 550,000 distinct CDR3 sequences, 21% seen once; the top ten hold approximately 16%. Sequenced material: PBMCs, taken approximately 20 days after the first yellow fever vaccination. The origin of the receptors is a man aged 18 to 30 who received the YFV17D yellow fever vaccine. Both conserved end residues are part of each CDR3. D genes are given only for firm matches. Expanded clones are given a class, and other clones once, few, many or no size at all.

D | J | V | size | CDR3 | DNA
- | TRBJ1-6 | TRBV25-1 | few | CASSTTVNSPLHF | TGTGCCAGCAGTACGACGGTTAATTCACCCCTCCACTTT
TRBD2 | TRBJ2-3 | TRBV10-3 | few | CAIRPSGASTDTQYF | TGTGCCATCAGACCTAGCGGGGCTAGCACAGATACGCAGTATTTT
TRBD2 | TRBJ2-1 | TRBV5-1 | many | CASSLGLAVPTYNEQFF | TGCGCCAGCAGCTTGGGACTAGCGGTACCCACCTACAATGAGCAGTTCTTC
- | TRBJ1-5 | TRBV25-1 | - | CASSDRRDQPQHF | TGTGCCAGCAGTGACCGGAGGGATCAGCCCCAGCATTTT
- | TRBJ2-7 | TRBV12-3/TRBV12-4 | few | CASSPRDGAYEQYF | TGTGCCAGCAGTCCGCGGGACGGCGCCTACGAGCAGTACTTC
TRBD1 | TRBJ2-2 | TRBV5-1 | - | CASSPDRGNTGELFF | TGCGCCAGCAGCCCCGACAGGGGGAACACCGGGGAGCTGTTTTTT
- | TRBJ2-1 | TRBV2 | - | CASSRQASYNEQFF | TGTGCCAGCAGCCGACAAGCCTCCTACAATGAGCAGTTCTTC
- | TRBJ2-5 | TRBV7-2 | - | CASTQLSRETQYF | TGTGCCAGCACCCAGCTTTCTAGGGAGACCCAGTACTTC
- | TRBJ1-2 | TRBV6-6 | few | CASSYPPLF | TGTGCCAGCAGTTACCCACCCCTTTTC
- | TRBJ2-6 | TRBV3-1 | - | CASSSPIGGPSGANVLTF | TGTGCCAGCAGCTCCCCGATAGGGGGACCCTCTGGGGCCAACGTCCTGACTTTC
- | TRBJ1-2 | TRBV28 | many | CASSPLGSNYGYTF | TGTGCCAGCAGCCCGCTGGGGTCTAACTATGGCTACACCTTC
- | TRBJ2-4 | TRBV4-2 | - | CASSQGLQGKNIQYF | TGTGCCAGCAGCCAAGGTTTGCAGGGCAAAAACATTCAGTACTTC
- | TRBJ2-7 | TRBV7-3 | few | CASSSQAGGSYEQYF | TGTGCCAGCAGCTCGCAGGCAGGCGGGTCCTACGAGCAGTACTTC
- | TRBJ2-3 | TRBV7-9 | - | CASSGTPNTQYF | TGTGCCAGCAGCGGGACACCCAATACGCAGTATTTT
TRBD1 | TRBJ1-5 | TRBV18 | - | CASSGTGGVNQPQHF | TGTGCCAGCTCAGGTACAGGGGGGGTCAATCAGCCCCAGCATTTT
- | TRBJ1-1 | TRBV7-9 | few | CASSFPLGRGGATEAFF | TGTGCCAGCAGCTTTCCCCTGGGGAGGGGGGGTGCCACTGAAGCTTTCTTT
- | TRBJ1-2 | TRBV20-1 | - | CSAARDSYGYTF | TGCAGTGCTGCCCGGGACTCATATGGCTACACCTTC
- | TRBJ2-2 | TRBV28 | many | CASSLVGGELFF | TGTGCCAGCAGCTTGGTCGGCGGGGAGCTGTTTTTT
- | TRBJ2-1 | TRBV4-2 | few | CASSQDEGGVYYNEQFF | TGTGCCAGCAGCCAAGATGAGGGCGGGGTCTATTACAATGAGCAGTTCTTC
TRBD1 | TRBJ2-1 | TRBV5-8 | once | CASSLARGTYNEQFF | TGTGCCAGCAGCTTGGCCAGGGGGACCTACAATGAGCAGTTCTTC
- | TRBJ2-3 | TRBV5-6 | many | CASSLEDTDTQYF | TGTGCCAGCAGCTTGGAAGACACAGATACGCAGTATTTT
- | TRBJ2-2 | TRBV4-2 | - | CASSPWSVENTGELFF | TGTGCCAGCAGCCCTTGGTCGGTGGAGAACACCGGGGAGCTGTTTTTT
- | TRBJ1-6 | TRBV7-9 | few | CASSGDYNSPLHF | TGTGCCAGCAGCGGAGACTATAATTCACCCCTCCACTTT
- | TRBJ1-6 | TRBV6-5 | - | CASSYSWGTLRGGSPLHF | TGTGCCAGCAGTTACTCCTGGGGGACCCTCCGGGGTGGTTCACCCCTCCACTTT
TRBD1 | TRBJ1-3 | TRBV11-2 | - | CASSPGQANSGNTIYF | TGTGCCAGCAGCCCAGGACAGGCCAACTCTGGAAACACCATATATTTT
TRBD1 | TRBJ2-4 | TRBV29-1 | many | CSAGPGTVQNIQYF | TGCAGCGCCGGCCCCGGGACAGTTCAAAACATTCAGTACTTC
TRBD2 | TRBJ2-5 | TRBV7-9 | few | CASSPRGGRGFQETQYF | TGTGCCAGCAGCCCTAGAGGAGGGAGGGGCTTTCAAGAGACCCAGTACTTC
- | TRBJ2-5 | TRBV9 | - | CASSAGVEETQYF | TGTGCCAGCAGCGCAGGGGTCGAAGAGACCCAGTACTTC
- | TRBJ1-6 | TRBV5-5 | - | CASSLMDLYNSPLHF | TGTGCCAGCAGCTTGATGGACCTCTATAATTCACCCCTCCACTTT
TRBD2 | TRBJ2-3 | TRBV11-2 | - | CASTNSGGTDTQYF | TGTGCCAGCACCAATAGCGGGGGCACAGATACGCAGTATTTT
- | TRBJ2-7 | TRBV11-2 | - | CASSLNSGFYEQYF | TGTGCCAGCAGCTTAAACTCGGGGTTTTACGAGCAGTACTTC
- | TRBJ2-1 | TRBV6-2/TRBV6-3 | - | CASWQADEQFF | TGTGCCAGTTGGCAGGCAGATGAGCAGTTCTTC
- | TRBJ2-5 | TRBV9 | - | CASSGVGWETQYF | TGTGCCAGCAGCGGGGTCGGCTGGGAGACCCAGTACTTC
- | TRBJ1-2 | TRBV20-1 | many | CSARDAAIYGYTF | TGCAGTGCTAGAGATGCCGCGATCTATGGCTACACCTTC
- | TRBJ2-3 | TRBV6-1 | few | CASGPGGRADTQYF | TGTGCCAGCGGGCCCGGGGGTAGGGCAGATACGCAGTATTTT
- | TRBJ2-7 | TRBV5-4 | few | CASRVGVEGVYEQYF | TGTGCCAGCAGGGTGGGTGTGGAGGGCGTTTACGAGCAGTACTTC
TRBD1 | TRBJ1-2 | TRBV6-2/TRBV6-3 | few | CASSYTYPGTGDGYTF | TGTGCCAGCAGTTACACCTATCCCGGGACAGGGGATGGCTACACCTTC
- | TRBJ2-3 | TRBV9 | - | CASSVEPLTDTQYF | TGTGCCAGCAGCGTAGAGCCGCTTACAGATACGCAGTATTTT
- | TRBJ2-1 | TRBV6-1 | few | CASSHLGRANYNEQFF | TGTGCCAGCAGCCACCTCGGACGGGCAAACTACAATGAGCAGTTCTTC
TRBD1 | TRBJ2-5 | TRBV6-1 | - | CASRKAGTAIAQYF | TGTGCCAGCCGGAAGGCCGGGACAGCTATCGCCCAGTACTTC
TRBD1 | TRBJ1-4 | TRBV2 | - | CASTEGQGPFEKLFF | TGTGCCAGCACCGAGGGACAGGGGCCGTTTGAAAAACTGTTTTTT
TRBD2 | TRBJ2-1 | TRBV5-4 | few | CASEFGGGAPREQFF | TGTGCCAGCGAATTTGGCGGGGGGGCCCCCCGGGAGCAGTTCTTC
- | TRBJ1-1 | TRBV12-3/TRBV12-4 | - | CASSLVYGNDTEAFF | TGTGCCAGCAGTTTAGTTTATGGTAATGACACTGAAGCTTTCTTT
- | TRBJ2-5 | TRBV6-5 | few | CASRSREETQYF | TGTGCCAGCAGGAGCAGAGAAGAGACCCAGTACTTC
TRBD2 | TRBJ2-1 | TRBV4-1 | few | CASSQPGTSGGKSYNEQFF | TGCGCCAGCAGCCAACCGGGGACTAGCGGGGGGAAATCCTACAATGAGCAGTTCTTC
- | TRBJ2-5 | TRBV3-1 | many | CASSPSGTEETQYF | TGTGCCAGCAGCCCGTCCGGGACGGAGGAGACCCAGTACTTC
- | TRBJ2-1 | TRBV7-2 | few | CASSSPGTRNGVNEQFF | TGTGCCAGCAGCTCCCCAGGGACCCGTAACGGGGTCAATGAGCAGTTCTTC
- | TRBJ2-2 | TRBV20-1 | - | CSASPTRRGGRGELFF | TGCAGTGCTAGTCCAACCCGGAGGGGGGGTCGCGGGGAGCTGTTTTTT
- | TRBJ2-5 | TRBV5-1 | - | CASSTGTVKETQYF | TGCGCCAGCAGCACAGGGACGGTTAAAGAGACCCAGTACTTC
- | TRBJ1-1 | TRBV6-6 | - | CASSYEESHAFF | TGTGCCAGCAGTTACGAGGAATCCCATGCTTTCTTT
- | TRBJ1-5 | TRBV27 | - | CASSTLGSNQPQHF | TGTGCCAGCAGTACCCTGGGGAGCAATCAGCCCCAGCATTTT
- | TRBJ2-2 | TRBV10-3 | many | CAIGGTERPGELFF | TGTGCCATCGGGGGGACAGAAAGGCCCGGGGAGCTGTTTTTT
TRBD1 | TRBJ1-4 | TRBV7-9 | - | CASSTGTGFNEKLFF | TGTGCCAGCAGCACAGGGACAGGATTTAATGAAAAACTGTTTTTT
TRBD2 | TRBJ2-7 | TRBV11-2 | few | CASSLDGLAGGRFEQYF | TGTGCCAGCAGCTTAGATGGGCTAGCGGGGGGACGTTTCGAGCAGTACTTC
TRBD1 | TRBJ2-2 | TRBV11-3 | few | CASSPSRTGESTGELFF | TGTGCCAGCAGCCCAAGTCGGACAGGGGAGAGCACCGGGGAGCTGTTTTTT
TRBD2 | TRBJ2-1 | TRBV7-3 | many | CASSLSGTSGGEQFF | TGTGCCAGCAGCCTGTCCGGGACTAGCGGGGGTGAGCAGTTCTTC
- | TRBJ2-7 | TRBV4-3 | few | CASSQVPATYEQYF | TGCGCCAGCAGCCAAGTACCAGCGACCTACGAGCAGTACTTC
TRBD1 | TRBJ2-7 | TRBV29-1 | - | CSVSQGAYEQYF | TGCAGCGTCTCCCAGGGGGCCTACGAGCAGTACTTC